The T cell receptor (beta chain) described here comes from a study of PD-L1 blockade in urothelial cancer. Study in general: T cells were recovered from blood samples at a median of 141,255.

Profiling relied on immunoSEQ multiplex PCR, and the TCRdb table lists in-frame clones only, not all of them. The repertoire holds approximately 51,000 clones, with around 85% as singletons. Worth noting for this clone: Its antigen remains unknown.

Study-level findings and limits: Pretreatment peripheral blood TCR clonality that fell below the median predicted better survival among the patients studied. Tumor-associated clones in blood expanded more at 3 weeks in durable-benefit patients.

V lost 4 bases and J 1 base, leaving 14 bases between the germline ends. Germline CDR1 and CDR2: MDHEN and SYDVKM. The CDR3 consists of 16 residues. The patients' disease, urothelial carcinoma, was locally advanced or metastatic. The receptor comes from a man aged 60 to 75 with urothelial cancer. The chain recombines TRBV28 with TRBJ1-5, with D tentatively TRBD1 (5 bases). The specimen was PBMCs, collected around atezolizumab (anti-PD-L1) treatment. The CDR3 region is CASSSDNPTSNQPQHF. In DNA, the CDR3 is TGTGCCAGCAGTTCGGACAACCCGACCAGCAATCAGCCCCAGCATTTT.